Included here is one T cell receptor (beta chain) sequence, with context. CD4+ naive, central memory, regulatory and stem cell-like memory cells were sorted via CD45RO/CCR7/CD25/CD127/CD95/CD27. The data are from a study of beta chain features in type 1 diabetes. Sequenced material consisted of expressed TCRB transcripts (all of the isolated RNA was reverse transcribed). Only in-frame clones appear in the TCRdb table, and some are missing; sequencing was by immunoSEQ multiplex PCR. The sample has about 620,000 clones, less than 20% seen once; the top ten hold roughly 0.098%. Between the trimmed V and J ends, which lost 3 bases and 4 bases, there was a span of 13 bases. The CDR3 sequence is 15 residues long.

J is TRBJ2-1 and V is TRBV23-1; D is possibly TRBD1 (6 bases). TRBV23-1 is an ORF for which the function is uncertain. The clonotype originates from a man aged 18-30 years in good health. The sequencing input was naive CD4+ T cells from blood. The CDR3 loop is CASSHEDRYYNEQFF. The CDR3 nucleotides read TGCGCCAGCAGTCATGAGGACAGATATTACAATGAGCAGTTCTTC.